This T cell receptor beta chain was profiled in a study of cytomegalovirus exposure and HLA in healthy donors (dated by TCRdb to 2016 to 2017). Notes on the research overall: An earlier analysis of several hundred of the donors reported 276 Gb of sequence data and around 100 million unique TCR beta sequences obtained from roughly 170 million T cells. About 330 gigabases of sequencing data and around 80 million unique TCR sequences made up an early release that covered nearly 650 HLA-typed donors. Of the 300 to 400 genotyped donors, approximately 83% fell in the genetic ancestry cluster associated with self-reported Caucasian donors. The aim of the study was to test whether cataloging public T cell receptors could identify signatures of past pathogen exposure. Using immunosequencing, the study profiled T cell repertoires from around 680 subjects and related those repertoires to cytomegalovirus serostatus. Along with the roughly 670-subject first cohort, a separate validation cohort of roughly 110 different subjects was used. To predict cytomegalovirus infection status, the study brought together high-throughput TCR immunosequencing, statistical association of individual TCRs with disease status, and machine learning. A later analysis re-examined previously published TCR beta repertoires from roughly 650 donors and added high-resolution HLA genotyping to investigate patterns of TCR occurrence. In the later analysis, no new phenotypic data were used to find candidate immune exposures; instead, reliance was placed on TCR beta sequences and their occurrence across donors. An earlier analysis of more than 450 of the donors used high-throughput TCR beta sequencing to judge whether each TCR beta V gene segment behaved as functional or pseudogenic. Alongside the repertoire data, information on donor age, sex, ethnicity and CMV serostatus was compiled. Genome-wide SNP genotypes for about three fifths of the 666 donors were used in a later genetic analysis, which treated that subset as a discovery cohort. All discovery cohort repertoires had been generated using a single sequencing platform. HLA typing covered class I and class II loci at four-digit resolution. The number of donors typed differed by locus, with about 629-630 for A, B, C, DRB1 and DQB1, 522 for DQA1, 600 to 610 for DPA1, and 472 for DPB1. Roughly 5 DR-DQ haplotypes were handled as single units for association and clustering, since linkage in the cohort was strong. On average, roughly 250,000 unique TCR beta nucleotide sequences were sequenced per donor among some 430 genotyped donors of the cohort, with 15% to 20% of those sequences being non-productive.

The investigation overall reported the following: Because the 87-base-pair reads could not distinguish some IMGT-functional V segments, including TRBV6-2 and TRBV6-3, those segments were excluded. According to a later analysis, most CMV-associated TCR beta chains appeared to be HLA-restricted, and the HLA associations seemed to be driven largely by CMV exposure. Cytomegalovirus status was reported to be diagnosed by the classifier with high specificity and sensitivity in both the original and validation cohorts. Because HLA typing was missing for some donors at each locus, association tests included only the typed subset. Linkage disequilibrium might explain the correlated functional status among segregating V segments, but an unknown experimental factor could not be ruled out. While some public TCRs were present in many individuals, most TCR sequences turned up only very rarely across donors. The cohort was sequenced for TCR beta chains only, and without alpha or paired-chain data the features that could be detected were limited. In a later genetic analysis, fewer N-insertions in productive TCRs were reported among donors in an Asian-associated ancestry cluster than the roughly 710-donor mean. In a later analysis, over 15,000 TCR beta sequences were associated with specific HLA alleles at a false discovery rate of 0.05. Presence/absence analyses assumed roughly uniform sequencing depth across donors, an assumption that may not hold. The sequencing pipeline was judged likely to have produced a cluster of highly shared sequence variants as a technical artifact. In a later analysis, HLA-associated TCR beta chains were found to be more clonally expanded and to have lower generation probabilities than equally common non-associated chains. In vitro tests confirmed that a few of the cytomegalovirus-associated TCR beta chains recognize cytomegalovirus antigens. In a later analysis, the rate of TCR association differed among HLA loci, with DRB1 alleles having the most associated TCRs and HLA-C alleles having the fewest. In a later genetic analysis, a missense DCLRE1C variant was associated with V-gene and J-gene trimming of TCR beta chains, and the association was replicated in an independent cohort. According to the authors, the approach could potentially be generalized to other disease states and immunological phenotypes. In an earlier analysis of 500 to 650 of the donors, most TCR beta V segments appeared in productive rearrangements about 87% or about 30% of the time, broadly matching IMGT annotations. Because counts were too low, roughly 16 rarely observed V segments, including chromosome 9 orphons, were excluded from the earlier analysis of about 500 of the donors. A further reported finding was that TCR beta sequences accurately predicted the HLA-A and HLA-B alleles for most subjects in the first cohort. For the cohort, immune exposure information was limited to CMV serostatus. In a later analysis, several top co-occurrence clusters were reported to appear linked to parvovirus B19, influenza, CMV and Epstein-Barr virus. Assigning TCR associations to individual alleles was difficult when HLA alleles, especially DR and DQ, strongly co-occurred. The study gave a list of over 150 TCR beta chains associated with cytomegalovirus.

The cohort comprised 670 or so healthy bone marrow donors. All cohort members were sampled while nominally healthy, although unrecorded immune exposures were likely present. The donor tested CMV seropositive and was one of the 289 seropositive cohort members. Each donor provided a peripheral blood sample, and peripheral blood mononuclear cells were used for TCR beta sequencing. Genomic DNA extraction from the blood cell samples was performed with the Qiagen DNeasy Blood Extraction Kit. Libraries were made using the immunoSEQ multiplex PCR assay. For the multiplex PCR, a mixture combining 60 forward primers for TCR Vbeta segments and 13 reverse primers for TCR Jbeta segments was used. A multiplex PCR assay on genomic DNA amplified the CDR3 region of rearranged TCR beta genes. Amplified TCR beta libraries were sequenced as 87-base-pair reads on the Illumina HiSeq System. The study's own analysis went as follows. Across the roughly 670 repertoires, a later analysis counted 78 million or so unique TCR beta chains, roughly 11 million of which were shared by at least two donors. To remove PCR and sequencing errors, raw reads were error-corrected and collapsed into unique sequences using a nearest-neighbor algorithm that merged closely related sequences. CDR3 sequences were aligned to IMGT reference sequences to assign V, D and J gene segments. Each retained sequence needed at least a six-nucleotide match to both a V gene segment and a J gene segment. Rearrangements were called productive when the CDR3 lacked stop codons and stayed in frame with V and J; all others were non-productive. CDR3 was defined by IMGT convention, running from the second conserved V-encoded cysteine to the conserved J-encoded phenylalanine. Sequences without an unambiguous match to a single V gene segment were excluded from the earlier analysis of a few hundred of the donors. In an earlier analysis of about 590 of the donors, a V segment was called functional when productive rearrangements were above 56.7%, and segregating when the standard deviation between donors exceeded 5%. To diagnose cytomegalovirus status from the catalog of TCR beta chain sequences, a statistical classification framework was built. A later analysis assigned V and J genes by comparing TCR nucleotide sequences with IMGT/GENE-DB human TR gene sequences. Using the TCRdist pipeline, a later analysis assigned CDR3 sequences along with most-parsimonious VDJ recombination scenarios. In a later analysis, every TCR beta chain was defined by the combination of its CDR3 amino acid sequence and its V-gene family, and reads without a unique V-gene family were dropped. As a way to deal with suspected cross-contamination and a sequencing artifact, a later analysis dropped 592 nucleotide sequences that were highly shared and had low generation probability. For each public chain, a later analysis derived a clonal expansion index from normalized ranks of inferred template counts within each repertoire. In a later analysis, generation probabilities were computed with a VDJ recombination model fitted to out-of-frame rearrangements, and the resulting probabilities were checked against IGoR. In a later analysis, TCR-TCR, TCR-HLA and TCR-CMV co-occurrence was scored with hypergeometric tests, and a repertoire-size bias correction was applied to TCR pairs. A later analysis estimated false discovery rates by permuting HLA or CMV assignments 20 times. In a later analysis, co-occurring TCRs were grouped using DBSCAN, with TCRdist sequence similarity added in when clustering inside HLA-allele-positive subsets. For co-occurrence clustering, repertoires with fewer than 30,000 or more than 120,000 public chains were excluded, along with four or five repertoires with anomalous nucleotide sharing. TCRdb retrieved this table from immuneACCESS and kept in-frame rearrangements only. Not all clones are present; in checked studies, unresolved V genes account for under half, and no reason is known for the remainder. The V and J calls and the clone size are those of that table, but D and trimming were determined from the DNA. Here the sample has about 81,000 clones; more than 60% occur a single time. Under 3% of the sample is held by the ten biggest clonotypes.

As regards this clone: Its antigen is currently not known. No much larger clone is present one base from it, and per-base qualities are unavailable.

Ends trimmed: V by 4 bases, J by 6 bases; bases unmatched to a gene: 9. Reading the germline V gene (reference sequence) gives CDR1 GTSNPN and CDR2 SVGIG. The CDR3 sequence holds 14 residues, the cysteine and phenylalanine included. This entry keeps only the CDR3 DNA: 42 bases, framed from base 1. The sequence derives from a man aged 50 or older in good health and CMV-seropositive. The chain was built from TRBV30 and TRBJ2-4, and 7 bases in between align with TRBD1. Material: PBMCs. The CDR3 reads as follows: CAWNIPGQSNIQYF. The DNA sequence is given as TGTGCCTGGAATATACCGGGACAGTCAAACATTCAGTACTTC.